Given below is one T cell receptor (beta chain) in context. Its antigen is as yet unknown. The sample belongs to a study of T cells in Graves' hyperthyroidism and ophthalmopathy. Uncontrolled infection, other autoimmune disease, pregnancy or lactation disqualified patients from enrolment. Each 10 ml fresh peripheral blood draw supplied the PBMCs. The study's findings and limits: A median about 6.2 months before onset, the model predicted ophthalmopathy. Stable hyperthyroidism and ophthalmopathy were separated using 13 V-J signatures.

The source material, RNA transcripts, was used to amplify TCR beta CDR3 regions. TCR CDR3 underwent first-round RT-PCR with the HTBI primer set. MiXCR, applied by TCRdb to the multiplex PCR reads, yields one record per CDR3 protein. The repertoire includes about 300,000 distinct CDR3 sequences, approximately 19% of them detected once, and 35% to 40% sits in the top ten. The CDR3 totals 13 residues. Germline lookup yields CDR1 MNHNS and CDR2 SASEGT. Trimming pared 4 bases from V and 5 bases from J, leaving 11 bases between. The clonotype comes from a man in his forties or fifties with Graves' ophthalmopathy. The sample comprised blood. This chain links TRBV6-1 with TRBJ2-5; tentatively, D is TRBD1 (5 bases). Here the CDR3 DNA reads TGTGCCAGCAGTGCTACAGGTAGTGAGACCCAGTACTTC. It codes for CASSATGSETQYF.